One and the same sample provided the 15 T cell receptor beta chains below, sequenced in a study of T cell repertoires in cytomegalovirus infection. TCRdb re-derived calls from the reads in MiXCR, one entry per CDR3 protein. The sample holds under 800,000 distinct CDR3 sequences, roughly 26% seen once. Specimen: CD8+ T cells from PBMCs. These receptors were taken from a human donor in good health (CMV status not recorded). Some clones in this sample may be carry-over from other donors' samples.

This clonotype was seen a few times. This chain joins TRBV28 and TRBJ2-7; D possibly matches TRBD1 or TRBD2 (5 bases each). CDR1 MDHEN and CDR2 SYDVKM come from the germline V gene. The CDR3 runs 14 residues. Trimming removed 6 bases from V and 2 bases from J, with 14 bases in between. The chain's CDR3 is CASREGTEAYEQYV. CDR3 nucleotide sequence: TGTGCCAGCAGGGAAGGGACCGAAGCCTACGAGCAGTACGTC.

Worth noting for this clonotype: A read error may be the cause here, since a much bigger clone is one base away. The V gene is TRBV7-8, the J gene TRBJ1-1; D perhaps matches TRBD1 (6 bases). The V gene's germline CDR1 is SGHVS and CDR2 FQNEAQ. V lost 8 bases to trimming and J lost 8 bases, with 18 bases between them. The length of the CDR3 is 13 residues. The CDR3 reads CASRPGDLREAFF. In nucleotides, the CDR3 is TGTGCCAGCCGACCAGGGGACCTACGGGAAGCTTTCTTT.

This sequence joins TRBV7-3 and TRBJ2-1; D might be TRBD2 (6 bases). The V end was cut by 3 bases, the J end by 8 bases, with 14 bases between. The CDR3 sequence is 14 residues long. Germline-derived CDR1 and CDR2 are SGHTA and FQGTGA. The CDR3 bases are TGTGCCAGCAGCTTGGCGGGGCTCGGAGATGAGCAGTTCTTC. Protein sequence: CASSLAGLGDEQFF.

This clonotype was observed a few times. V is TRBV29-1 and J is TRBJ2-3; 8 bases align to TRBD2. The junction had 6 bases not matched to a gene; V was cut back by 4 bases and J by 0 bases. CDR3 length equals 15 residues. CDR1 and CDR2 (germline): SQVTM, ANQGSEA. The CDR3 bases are TGCAGCGTTGCCGGACTAGCACCTAGCACAGATACGCAGTATTTT. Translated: CSVAGLAPSTDTQYF.

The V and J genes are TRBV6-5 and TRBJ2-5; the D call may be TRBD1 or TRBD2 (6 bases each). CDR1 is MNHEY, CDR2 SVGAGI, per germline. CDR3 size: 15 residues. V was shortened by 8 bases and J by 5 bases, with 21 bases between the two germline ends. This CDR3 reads CASRTGTGDLETQYF. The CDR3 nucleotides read TGTGCCAGCCGAACAGGGACGGGAGATTTGGAGACCCAGTACTTC.

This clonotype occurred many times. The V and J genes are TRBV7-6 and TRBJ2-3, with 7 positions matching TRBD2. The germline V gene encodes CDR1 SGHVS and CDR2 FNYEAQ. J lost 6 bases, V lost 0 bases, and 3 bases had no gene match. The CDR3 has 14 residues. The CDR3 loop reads CASSLAGSGDTQYF. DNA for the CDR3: TGTGCCAGCAGCTTAGCAGGTAGCGGGGATACGCAGTATTTT. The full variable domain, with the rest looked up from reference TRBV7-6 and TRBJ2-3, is GAGVSQSPRYKVTKRGQDVALRCDPISGHVSLYWYRQALGQGPEFLTYFNYEAQQDKSGLPNDRFSAERPEGSISTLTIQRTEQRDSAMYRCASSLAGSGDTQYFGPGTRLTVL.

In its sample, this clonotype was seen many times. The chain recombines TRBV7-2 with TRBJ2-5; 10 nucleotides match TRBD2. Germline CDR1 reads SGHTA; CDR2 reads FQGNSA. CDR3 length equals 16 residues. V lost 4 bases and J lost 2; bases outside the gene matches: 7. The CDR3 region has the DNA TGTGCCAGCAGCTATTTAGCGGGGGGCTCTCAAGAGACCCAGTACTTC. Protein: CASSYLAGGSQETQYF.

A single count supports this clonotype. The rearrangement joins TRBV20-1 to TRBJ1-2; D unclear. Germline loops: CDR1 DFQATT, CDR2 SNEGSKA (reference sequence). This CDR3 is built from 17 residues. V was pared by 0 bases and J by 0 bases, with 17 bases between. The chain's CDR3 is CSARDFGWAEANYGYTF. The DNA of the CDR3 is TGCAGTGCTAGAGATTTCGGGTGGGCTGAAGCTAACTATGGCTACACCTTC.

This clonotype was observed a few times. CDR3: CASSLESRDGYTF. The DNA of the CDR3 is TGTGCCAGCAGCCTAGAAAGCAGGGACGGCTACACCTTC. The chain combines TRBV6-6 with TRBJ1-2, with a possible D match to TRBD1 (5 bases). From germline, CDR1 is MNHNY and CDR2 SVGAGI (reference sequence). There are 13 residues in the CDR3. V lost 6 bases and J lost 8, with 16 bases in between.

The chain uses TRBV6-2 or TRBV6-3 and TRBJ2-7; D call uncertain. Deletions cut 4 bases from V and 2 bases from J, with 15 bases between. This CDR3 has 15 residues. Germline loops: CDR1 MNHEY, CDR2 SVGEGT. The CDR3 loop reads CASSSTTNGPYEQYV. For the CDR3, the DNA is TGTGCCAGCAGTTCTACAACAAACGGCCCCTACGAGCAGTACGTC.

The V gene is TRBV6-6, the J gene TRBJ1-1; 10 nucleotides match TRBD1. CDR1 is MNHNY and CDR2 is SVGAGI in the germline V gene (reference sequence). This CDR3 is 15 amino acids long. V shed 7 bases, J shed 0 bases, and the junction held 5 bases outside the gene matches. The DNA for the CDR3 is TGTGCCAGCAACCCGACAGGGGGCATGAACACTGAAGCTTTCTTT. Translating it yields CASNPTGGMNTEAFF.

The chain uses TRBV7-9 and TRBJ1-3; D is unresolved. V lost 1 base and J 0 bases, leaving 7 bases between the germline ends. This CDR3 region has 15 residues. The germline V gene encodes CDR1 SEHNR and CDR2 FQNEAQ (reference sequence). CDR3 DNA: TGTGCCAGCAGCTTAGACAGTGCCTCTGGAAACACCATATATTTT. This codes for CASSLDSASGNTIYF.

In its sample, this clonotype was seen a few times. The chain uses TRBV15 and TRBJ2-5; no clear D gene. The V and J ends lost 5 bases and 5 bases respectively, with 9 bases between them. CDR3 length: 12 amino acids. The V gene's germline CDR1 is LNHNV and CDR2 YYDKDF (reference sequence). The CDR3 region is CATSHPEETQYF. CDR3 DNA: TGTGCCACCAGCCATCCTGAGGAGACCCAGTACTTC.

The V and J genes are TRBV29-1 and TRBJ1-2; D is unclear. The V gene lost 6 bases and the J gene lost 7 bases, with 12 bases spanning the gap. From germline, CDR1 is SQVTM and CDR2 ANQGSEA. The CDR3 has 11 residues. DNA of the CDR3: TGCAGCGTAAGGGAGCGGGTTGGCTACACCTTC. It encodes CSVRERVGYTF.

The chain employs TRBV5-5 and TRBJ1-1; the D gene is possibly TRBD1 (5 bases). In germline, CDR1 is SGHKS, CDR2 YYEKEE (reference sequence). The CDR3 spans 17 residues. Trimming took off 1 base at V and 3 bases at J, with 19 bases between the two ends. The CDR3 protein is CASSLFWHAGGDTEAFF. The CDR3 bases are TGTGCCAGCAGCTTGTTCTGGCACGCGGGAGGGGACACTGAAGCTTTCTTT.